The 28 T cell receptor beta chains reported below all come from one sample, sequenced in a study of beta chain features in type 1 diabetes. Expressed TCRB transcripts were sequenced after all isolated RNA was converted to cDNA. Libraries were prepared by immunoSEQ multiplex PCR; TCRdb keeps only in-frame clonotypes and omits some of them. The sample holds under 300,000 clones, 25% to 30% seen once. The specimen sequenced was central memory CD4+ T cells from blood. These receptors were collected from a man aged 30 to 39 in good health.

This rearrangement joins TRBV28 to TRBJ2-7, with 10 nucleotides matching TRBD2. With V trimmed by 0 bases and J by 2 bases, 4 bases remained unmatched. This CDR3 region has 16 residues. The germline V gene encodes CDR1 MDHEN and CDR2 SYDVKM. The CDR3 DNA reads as TGTGCCAGCAGTTTATGGGGACTAGCGCAAACCTACGAGCAGTACTTC. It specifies CASSLWGLAQTYEQYF.

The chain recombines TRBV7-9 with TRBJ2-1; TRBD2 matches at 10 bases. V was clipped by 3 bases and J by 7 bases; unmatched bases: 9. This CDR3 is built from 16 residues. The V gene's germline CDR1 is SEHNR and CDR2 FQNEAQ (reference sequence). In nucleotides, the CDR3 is TGTGCCAGCAGCTTTGCCATAGCGGGGGGAGCTAATGAGCAGTTCTTC. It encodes CASSFAIAGGANEQFF.

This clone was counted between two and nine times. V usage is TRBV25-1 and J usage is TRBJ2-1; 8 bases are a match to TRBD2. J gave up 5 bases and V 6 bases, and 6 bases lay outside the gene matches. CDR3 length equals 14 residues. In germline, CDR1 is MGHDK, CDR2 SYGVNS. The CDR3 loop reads CASRRSGGNNEQFF. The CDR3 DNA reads TGTGCCAGCAGACGCAGCGGGGGTAACAATGAGCAGTTCTTC.

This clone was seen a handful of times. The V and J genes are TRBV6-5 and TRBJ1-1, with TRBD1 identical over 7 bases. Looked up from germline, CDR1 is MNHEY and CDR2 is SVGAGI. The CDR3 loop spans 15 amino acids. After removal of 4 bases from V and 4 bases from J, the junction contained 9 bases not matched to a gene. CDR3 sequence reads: CASSSGRTGVTEAFF. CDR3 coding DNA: TGTGCCAGCAGTTCCGGGCGAACAGGGGTCACTGAAGCTTTCTTT.

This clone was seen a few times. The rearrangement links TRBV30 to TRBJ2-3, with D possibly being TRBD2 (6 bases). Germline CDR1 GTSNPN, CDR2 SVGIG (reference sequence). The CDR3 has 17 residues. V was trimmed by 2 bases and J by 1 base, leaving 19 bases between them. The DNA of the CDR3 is TGTGCCTGGAGTTTGTACGGGAGATCGGAAGGCACAGATACGCAGTATTTT. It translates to CAWSLYGRSEGTDTQYF.

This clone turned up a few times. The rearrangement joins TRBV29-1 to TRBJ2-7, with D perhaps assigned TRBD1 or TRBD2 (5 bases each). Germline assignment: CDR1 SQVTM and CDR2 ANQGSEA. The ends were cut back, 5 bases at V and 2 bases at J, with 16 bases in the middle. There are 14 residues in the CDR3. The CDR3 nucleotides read TGCAGCGTTAGATCAGGGCCCGGGGCCTACGAGCAGTACTTC. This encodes CSVRSGPGAYEQYF.

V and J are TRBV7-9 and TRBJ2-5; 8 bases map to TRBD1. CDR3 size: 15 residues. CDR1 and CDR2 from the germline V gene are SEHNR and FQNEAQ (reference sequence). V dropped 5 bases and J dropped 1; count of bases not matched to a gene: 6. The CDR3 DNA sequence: TGTGCCAGCAGCCTAACCACAGGGGGCCAAGAGACCCAGTACTTC. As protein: CASSLTTGGQETQYF.

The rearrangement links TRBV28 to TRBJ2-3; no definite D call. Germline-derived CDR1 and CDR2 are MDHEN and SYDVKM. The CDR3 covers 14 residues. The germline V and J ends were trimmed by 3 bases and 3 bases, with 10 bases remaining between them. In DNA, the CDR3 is TGTGCCAGCAGTTTTCGTCCGGTTACAGATACGCAGTATTTT. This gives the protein CASSFRPVTDTQYF.

CDR3 loop: CAWKKRGWEKLFF. DNA for the CDR3: TGTGCCTGGAAAAAGAGAGGTTGGGAAAAACTGTTTTTT. J is TRBJ1-4 and V is TRBV30; D gene unclear. The ends were cut back, 4 bases at V and 8 bases at J, with 14 bases in the middle. CDR1 and CDR2 from the germline V gene are GTSNPN and SVGIG (reference sequence). CDR3 size: 13 residues.

CDR3 residues: CAWALAKNIQYF. The CDR3 region has the DNA TGTGCCTGGGCGTTAGCTAAAAACATTCAGTACTTC. V and J are TRBV30 and TRBJ2-4; unclear D gene. The CDR3 sequence is 12 residues long. V shed 5 bases and J shed 4 bases, with 9 bases lying between them. CDR1 is GTSNPN, CDR2 SVGIG, per germline (reference sequence).

In DNA form, the CDR3 reads TGTGCCAGCAGCGGACAGGGAGGATACGAGCAGTACTTC. It is translated as CASSGQGGYEQYF. This chain joins TRBV5-4 and TRBJ2-7; 8 bases align to TRBD1. This CDR3 is 13 amino acids long. Looked up from germline, CDR1 is SGHNT and CDR2 is YYREEE (reference sequence). V lost 4 bases to trimming and J lost 4 bases; unmatched junction nucleotides: 4.

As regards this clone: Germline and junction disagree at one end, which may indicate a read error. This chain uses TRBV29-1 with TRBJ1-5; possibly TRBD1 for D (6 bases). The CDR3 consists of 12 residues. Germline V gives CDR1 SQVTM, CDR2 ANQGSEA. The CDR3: CSVAGGGQRQHF. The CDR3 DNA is TGCAGCGTTGCGGGGGGCGGTCAGCGCCAGCATTTT.

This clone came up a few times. CDR3 protein: CASRPIGGASTDTQYF. In DNA, the CDR3 is TGTGCCAGCAGGCCCATCGGGGGGGCTAGCACAGATACGCAGTATTTT. The J gene is TRBJ2-3, the V gene TRBV27, with 8 positions matching TRBD2. Germline CDR1 is MNHEY and CDR2 is SMNVEV (reference sequence). The trim removed 6 bases at V and 0 bases at J, leaving 8 bases unmatched. This CDR3 is 16 amino acids long.

CDR3 protein: CASSSGLSSSYNEQFF. In DNA form, the CDR3 reads TGTGCCAGCAGTTCCGGCTTGAGCAGCTCCTACAATGAGCAGTTCTTC. This sequence joins TRBV6-5 and TRBJ2-1; no reliable D call. V lost 4 bases to trimming and J lost 0 bases, with 13 bases between them. Per the germline V gene, CDR1 is MNHEY and CDR2 is SVGAGI. The CDR3 length is 16 residues.

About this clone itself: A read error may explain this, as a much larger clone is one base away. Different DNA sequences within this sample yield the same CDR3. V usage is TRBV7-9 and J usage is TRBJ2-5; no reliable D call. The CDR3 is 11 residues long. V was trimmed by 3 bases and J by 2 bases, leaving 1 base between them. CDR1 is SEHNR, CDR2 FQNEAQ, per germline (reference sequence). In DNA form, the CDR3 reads TGTGCCAGCAGCTTTCAAGAGACCCAGTACTTC. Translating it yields CASSFQETQYF.

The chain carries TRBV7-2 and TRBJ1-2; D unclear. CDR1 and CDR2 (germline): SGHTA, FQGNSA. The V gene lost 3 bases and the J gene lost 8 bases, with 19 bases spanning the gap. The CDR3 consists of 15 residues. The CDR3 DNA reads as TGTGCCAGCAGCTTGGCCCACGGGGAGGTCTCGGGCTACACCTTC. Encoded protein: CASSLAHGEVSGYTF.

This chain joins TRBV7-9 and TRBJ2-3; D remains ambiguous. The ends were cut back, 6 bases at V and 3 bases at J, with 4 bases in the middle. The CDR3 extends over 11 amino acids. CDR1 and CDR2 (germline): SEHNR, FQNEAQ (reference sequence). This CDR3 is CASSTTDTQYF. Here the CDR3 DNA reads TGTGCCAGCAGTACAACAGATACGCAGTATTTT. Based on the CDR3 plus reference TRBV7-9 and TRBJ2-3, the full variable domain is DTGVSQNPRHKITKRGQNVTFRCDPISEHNRLYWYRQTLGQGPEFLTYFQNEAQLEKSRLLSDRFSAERPKGSFSTLEIQRTEQGDSAMYLCASSTTDTQYFGPGTRLTVL.

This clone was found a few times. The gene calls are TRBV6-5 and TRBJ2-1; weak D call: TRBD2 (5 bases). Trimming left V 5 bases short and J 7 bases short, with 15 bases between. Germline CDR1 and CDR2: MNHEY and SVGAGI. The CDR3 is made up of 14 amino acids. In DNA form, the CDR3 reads TGTGCCAGCAGTGAAATCTACCGGAGGAATGAGCAGTTCTTC. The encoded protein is CASSEIYRRNEQFF.

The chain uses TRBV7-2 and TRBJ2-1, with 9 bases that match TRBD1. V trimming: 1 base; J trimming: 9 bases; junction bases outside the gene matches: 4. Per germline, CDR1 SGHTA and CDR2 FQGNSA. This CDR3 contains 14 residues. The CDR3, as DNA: TGTGCCAGCAGCTTAGGCGGGACAGGGACTGAGCAGTTCTTC. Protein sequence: CASSLGGTGTEQFF.

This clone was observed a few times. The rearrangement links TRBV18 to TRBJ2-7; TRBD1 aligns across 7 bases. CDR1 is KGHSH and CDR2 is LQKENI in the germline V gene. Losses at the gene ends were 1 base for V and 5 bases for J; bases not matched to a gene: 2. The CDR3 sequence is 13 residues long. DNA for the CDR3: TGTGCCAGCTCACCACAGGGGGCCCACGAGCAGTACTTC. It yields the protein CASSPQGAHEQYF.

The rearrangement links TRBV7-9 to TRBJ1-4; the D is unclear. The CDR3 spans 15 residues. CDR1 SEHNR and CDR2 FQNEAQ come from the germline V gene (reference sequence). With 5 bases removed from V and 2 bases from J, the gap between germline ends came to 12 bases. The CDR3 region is CASSPRRETNEKLFF. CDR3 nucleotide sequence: TGTGCCAGCAGCCCCCGGAGGGAGACTAATGAAAAACTGTTTTTT.

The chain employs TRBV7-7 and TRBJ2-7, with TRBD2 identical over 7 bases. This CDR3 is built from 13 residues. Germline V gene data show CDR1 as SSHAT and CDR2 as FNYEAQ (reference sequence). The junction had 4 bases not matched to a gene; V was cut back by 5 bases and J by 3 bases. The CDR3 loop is CASSQQRDYEQYF. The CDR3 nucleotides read TGTGCCAGCAGCCAACAGCGGGACTACGAGCAGTACTTC.

The CDR3 protein is CAWTSLAGPREQFF. The CDR3 region has the DNA TGTGCCTGGACCTCACTAGCGGGCCCCCGTGAGCAGTTCTTC. The V gene is TRBV30, the J gene TRBJ2-1, with 9 bases fitting TRBD2. The length of the CDR3 is 14 residues. Losses at the gene ends were 4 bases for V and 9 bases for J; bases not matched to a gene: 10. Germline V gives CDR1 GTSNPN, CDR2 SVGIG (reference sequence).

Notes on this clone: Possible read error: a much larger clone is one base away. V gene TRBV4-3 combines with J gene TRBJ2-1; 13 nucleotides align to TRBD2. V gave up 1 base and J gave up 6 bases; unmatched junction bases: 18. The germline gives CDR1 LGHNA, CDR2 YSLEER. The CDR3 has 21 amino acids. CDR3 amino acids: CASSQGGLPLLAGGNPNEQFF. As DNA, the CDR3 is TGCGCCAGCAGCCAAGGGGGTCTCCCCCTACTAGCGGGAGGGAACCCCAATGAGCAGTTCTTC.

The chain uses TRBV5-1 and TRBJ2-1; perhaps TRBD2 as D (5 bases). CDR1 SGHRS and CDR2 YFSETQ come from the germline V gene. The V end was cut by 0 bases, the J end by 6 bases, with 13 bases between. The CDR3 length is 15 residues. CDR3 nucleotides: TGCGCCAGCAGCTTGGTAGCAAACGAGGGCAATGAGCAGTTCTTC. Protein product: CASSLVANEGNEQFF.

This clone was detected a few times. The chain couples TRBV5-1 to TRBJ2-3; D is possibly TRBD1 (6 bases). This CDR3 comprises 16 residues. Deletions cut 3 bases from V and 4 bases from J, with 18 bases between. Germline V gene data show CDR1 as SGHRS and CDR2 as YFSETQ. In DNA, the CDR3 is TGCGCCAGCAGCTCCGGACAGAACCAATGGGCAGATACGCAGTATTTT. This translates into CASSSGQNQWADTQYF.

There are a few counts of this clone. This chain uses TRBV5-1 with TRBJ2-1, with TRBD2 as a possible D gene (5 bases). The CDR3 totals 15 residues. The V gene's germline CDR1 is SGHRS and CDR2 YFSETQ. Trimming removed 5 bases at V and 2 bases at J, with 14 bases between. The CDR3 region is CASRPPGVAYNEQFF. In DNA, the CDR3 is TGCGCCAGCAGACCCCCCGGGGTAGCCTACAATGAGCAGTTCTTC.

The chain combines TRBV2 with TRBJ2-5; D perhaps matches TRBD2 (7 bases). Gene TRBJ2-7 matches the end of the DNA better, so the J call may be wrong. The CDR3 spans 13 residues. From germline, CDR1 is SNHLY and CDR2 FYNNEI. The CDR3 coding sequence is TGTGCCAGCAGTTCGGGGGGCCCCTACGAGCAGTACTTC. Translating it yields CASSSGGPYEQYF.